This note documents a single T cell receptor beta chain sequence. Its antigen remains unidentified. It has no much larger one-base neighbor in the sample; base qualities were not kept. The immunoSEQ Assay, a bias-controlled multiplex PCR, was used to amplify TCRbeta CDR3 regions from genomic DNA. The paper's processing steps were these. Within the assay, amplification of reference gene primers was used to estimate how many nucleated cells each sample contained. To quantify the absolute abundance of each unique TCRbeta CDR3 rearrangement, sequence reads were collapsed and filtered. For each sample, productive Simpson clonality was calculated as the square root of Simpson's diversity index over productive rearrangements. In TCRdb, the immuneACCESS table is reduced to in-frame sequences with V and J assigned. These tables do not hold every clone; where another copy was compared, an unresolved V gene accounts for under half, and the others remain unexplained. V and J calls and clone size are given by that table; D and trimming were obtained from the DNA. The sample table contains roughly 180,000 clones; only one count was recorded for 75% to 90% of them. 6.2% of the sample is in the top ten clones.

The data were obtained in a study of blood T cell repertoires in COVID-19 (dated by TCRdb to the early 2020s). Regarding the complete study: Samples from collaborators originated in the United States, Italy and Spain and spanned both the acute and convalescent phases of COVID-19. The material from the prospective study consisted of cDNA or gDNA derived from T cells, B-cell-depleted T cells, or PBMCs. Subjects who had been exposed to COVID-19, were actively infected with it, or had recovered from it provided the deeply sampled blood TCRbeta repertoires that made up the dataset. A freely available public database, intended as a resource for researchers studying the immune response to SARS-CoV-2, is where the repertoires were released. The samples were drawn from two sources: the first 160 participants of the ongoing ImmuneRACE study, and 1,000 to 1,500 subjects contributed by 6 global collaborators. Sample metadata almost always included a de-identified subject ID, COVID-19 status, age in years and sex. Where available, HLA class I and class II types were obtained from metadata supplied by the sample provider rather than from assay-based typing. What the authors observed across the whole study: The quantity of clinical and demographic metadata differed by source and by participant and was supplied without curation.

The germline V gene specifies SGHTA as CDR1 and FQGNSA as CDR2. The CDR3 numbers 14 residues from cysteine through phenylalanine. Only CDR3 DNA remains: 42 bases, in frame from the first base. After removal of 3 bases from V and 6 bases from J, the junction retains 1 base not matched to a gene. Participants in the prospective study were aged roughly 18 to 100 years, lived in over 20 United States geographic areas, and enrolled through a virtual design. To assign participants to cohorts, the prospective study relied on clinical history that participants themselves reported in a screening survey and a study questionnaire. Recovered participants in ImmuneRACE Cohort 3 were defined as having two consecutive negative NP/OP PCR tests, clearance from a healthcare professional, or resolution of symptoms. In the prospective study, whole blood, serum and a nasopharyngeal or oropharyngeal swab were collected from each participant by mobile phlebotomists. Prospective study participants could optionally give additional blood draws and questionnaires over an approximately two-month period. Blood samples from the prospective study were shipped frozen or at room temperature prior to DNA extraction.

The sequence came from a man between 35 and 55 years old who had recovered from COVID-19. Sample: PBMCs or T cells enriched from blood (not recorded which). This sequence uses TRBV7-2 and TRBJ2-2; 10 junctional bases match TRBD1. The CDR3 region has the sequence CASSFGTGAGELFF. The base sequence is TGTGCCAGCAGCTTCGGGACAGGGGCCGGGGAGCTGTTTTTT. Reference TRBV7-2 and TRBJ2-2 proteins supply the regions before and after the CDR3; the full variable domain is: GAGVSQSPSNKVTEKGKDVELRCDPISGHTALYWYRQSLGQGLEFLIYFQGNSAPDKSGLPSDRFSAERTGGSVSTLTIQRTQQEDSAVYLCASSFGTGAGELFFGEGSRLTVL.